Described below is a single TCR beta chain sequence and its context. Sequencing used immunoSEQ multiplex PCR; TCRdb keeps in-frame clones, though not all of them. The sample has 75,000 to 90,000 clones; 85% are singletons. The data derive from a study of blood T cell repertoires in COVID-19. The CDR3 contains 13 residues. Germline CDR1 reads MNHEY; CDR2 reads SVGAGI. Trimming removed 2 bases from V and 5 bases from J, with 7 bases in between. This chain uses TRBV6-5 with TRBJ1-5; D is ambiguous. The TCR sequence derives from an elderly man with active or convalescent COVID-19. Sequencing input: peripheral blood. CDR3 nucleotide sequence: TGTGCCAGCAGTTACCGATTAGATCAGCCCCAGCATTTT. It specifies CASSYRLDQPQHF.